The 31 T cell receptor beta chains below all came from one sample that was sequenced in a study of cytomegalovirus exposure and HLA in healthy donors. Use of 60 Vbeta and 13 Jbeta primers characterized the PCR. TCRdb keeps only in-frame clones here, not all; method: immunoSEQ multiplex PCR. The sample consists of over 130,000 clones, roughly 86% of them appearing once. Sequenced: PBMCs. These receptors originate from a woman in her thirties or forties in good health and CMV-seronegative.

J is TRBJ2-7 and V is TRBV15, with 7 nucleotides matching TRBD1. In germline, CDR1 is LNHNV, CDR2 YYDKDF (reference sequence). With V trimmed by 4 bases and J by 1 base, 7 bases remained unmatched. The CDR3 length is 15 residues. CDR3 region: CATSKGQQGSYEQYF. As DNA, the CDR3 is TGTGCCACCAGCAAGGGCCAACAGGGGTCCTACGAGCAGTACTTC. The full variable domain, completed using reference TRBV15 and TRBJ2-7, is DAMVIQNPRYQVTQFGKPVTLSCSQTLNHNVMYWYQQKSSQAPKLLFHYYDKDFNNEADTPDNFQSRRPNTSFCFLDIRSPGLGDTAMYLCATSKGQQGSYEQYFGPGTRLTVT.

This clone was recorded once. The CDR3, as DNA: TGTGCCAGCTCCGCGGGGGGGTTAGAGGGCAATCAGCCCCAGCATTTT. Its translation is CASSAGGLEGNQPQHF. The V and J genes are TRBV18 and TRBJ1-5; tentatively, D is TRBD1 (5 bases). The CDR3 spans 16 residues. Germline lookup yields CDR1 KGHSH and CDR2 LQKENI. V lost 6 bases to trimming and J lost 2 bases, with 17 bases between them.

This sequence joins TRBV28 and TRBJ1-3, with unresolved D. This CDR3 has 13 residues. V dropped 8 bases and J dropped 0 bases, with 8 bases sitting between them. Germline V gene sequence: CDR1 MDHEN, CDR2 SYDVKM. DNA for the CDR3: TGTGCCAGCCGGGTCCCCTCTGGAAACACCATATATTTT. Translation: CASRVPSGNTIYF.

The chain employs TRBV5-4 and TRBJ2-7; 8 positions agree with TRBD2. This CDR3 spans 15 amino acids. Germline-derived CDR1 and CDR2 are SGHNT and YYREEE (reference sequence). The junction had 5 bases not matched to a gene; V was cut back by 3 bases and J by 0 bases. The CDR3 DNA reads TGTGCCAGCAGCTCGGGGACTAGAGCCTCCTACGAGCAGTACTTC. Its translation: CASSSGTRASYEQYF.

The chain couples TRBV9 to TRBJ2-1; D is unresolved. V was pared by 0 bases and J by 6 bases, with 7 bases between. This CDR3 has 13 residues. Germline CDR1 SGDLS, CDR2 YYNGEE. The CDR3 reads CASSVVTTNEQFF. For the CDR3, the DNA is TGTGCCAGCAGCGTAGTAACTACCAATGAGCAGTTCTTC.

About this clone itself: The sample carries other DNA sequences with the same CDR3. The chain joins TRBV5-4 to TRBJ2-1; possibly TRBD2 for D (6 bases). The V gene's germline CDR1 is SGHNT and CDR2 YYREEE (reference sequence). The CDR3 has 14 amino acids. V lost 0 bases, J lost 7 bases, and 11 bases lay in between. This CDR3 is CASSLGLGWNEQFF. The CDR3 nucleotides are TGTGCCAGCAGCTTGGGACTAGGGTGGAATGAGCAGTTCTTC.

This clone was seen only once. The chain combines TRBV27 with TRBJ2-1, with 9 positions matching TRBD1. With 6 bases clipped from V and 2 bases from J, the junction kept 5 bases outside the gene matches. The CDR3 sequence is 15 residues long. CDR1 and CDR2 from the germline V gene are MNHEY and SMNVEV (reference sequence). CDR3 residues: CASSSGTGPYNEQFF. For the CDR3, the DNA is TGTGCCAGCAGCTCCGGGACAGGGCCCTACAATGAGCAGTTCTTC.

The chain links TRBV5-1 to TRBJ2-1; the D gene is possibly TRBD2 (6 bases). V lost 4 bases, J lost 5 bases, and 16 bases lay in between. CDR1 and CDR2 (germline): SGHRS, YFSETQ. CDR3 length equals 15 residues. The CDR3: CASSTPGGFNNEQFF. DNA for the CDR3: TGCGCCAGCAGCACGCCCGGGGGTTTTAACAATGAGCAGTTCTTC.

This clone came up once. The rearrangement joins TRBV5-3 to TRBJ2-5; perhaps TRBD2 as D (6 bases). TRBV5-3 belongs to the ORF category, with a function that is uncertain. V was clipped by 4 bases and J by 3 bases, with 25 bases between them. CDR3 length: 18 amino acids. The DNA of the CDR3 is TGTGCCAGAAGCCCAGCCCGGATCCCAGGAGGGGAAGAAGAGACCCAGTACTTC. This codes for CARSPARIPGGEEETQYF.

This clone occurred a few times. V is TRBV5-1 and J is TRBJ1-2, with D uncertain. CDR1 and CDR2 from the germline V gene are SGHRS and YFSETQ. This CDR3 comprises 13 residues. The V gene lost 0 bases and the J gene lost 3 bases, with 6 bases spanning the gap. The CDR3 DNA is TGCGCCAGCAGCTTGGACCCGGACTATGGCTACACCTTC. It specifies CASSLDPDYGYTF.

V gene TRBV7-8 combines with J gene TRBJ2-3; 10 positions agree with TRBD2. This CDR3 is built from 13 residues. Per the germline V gene, CDR1 is SGHVS and CDR2 is FQNEAQ. The J segment lost 5 bases and the V segment lost 6 bases, leaving 2 bases of the junction unmatched. The CDR3 DNA reads TGTGCCAGCAGAGTAGCGGGAGGAGATACGCAGTATTTT. This gives the protein CASRVAGGDTQYF.

The chain combines TRBV10-3 with TRBJ1-2; TRBD1 agrees at 7 bases. J gave up 4 bases and V 4 bases, and 3 bases lay outside the gene matches. Germline V CDR1 and CDR2: ENHRY, SYGVKD. The CDR3 length is 13 residues. Written as DNA, the CDR3 is TGTGCCATCAGTGCAGGGGGGTTCTATGGCTACACCTTC. This translates into CAISAGGFYGYTF.

The chain has TRBV28 and TRBJ1-6; the D is unclear. The ends were cut back, 7 bases at V and 5 bases at J, with 12 bases in the middle. The germline CDR1 and CDR2 sequences are MDHEN and SYDVKM. This CDR3 spans 14 amino acids. The chain's CDR3 is CASTRGVHNSPLHF. CDR3 coding DNA: TGTGCCAGCACCCGCGGCGTCCATAATTCACCCCTCCACTTT.

This clone was detected a few times. At the DNA level, this CDR3 is encoded by other sequences in the same sample as well. The J gene is TRBJ1-4, the V gene TRBV4-2; 7 nucleotides agree with TRBD1. There are 14 residues in the CDR3. CDR1 LGHNA and CDR2 YNFKEQ come from the germline V gene. V lost 4 bases and J lost 11; bases outside the gene matches: 10. CDR3 bases: TGTGCCAGCAGCCCCTTTTTGGGACAGTGGAAACTGTTTTTT. Encoded protein: CASSPFLGQWKLFF.

The chain couples TRBV5-1 to TRBJ2-3; unclear D gene. V dropped 6 bases and J dropped 2 bases, with 10 bases sitting between them. Germline CDR1 reads SGHRS; CDR2 reads YFSETQ. This CDR3 comprises 13 residues. The chain's CDR3 is CASTRGTTDTQYF. CDR3 DNA sequence: TGCGCCAGCACTCGAGGAACCACAGATACGCAGTATTTT.

The count of this clone is one. The gene calls are TRBV25-1 and TRBJ2-2, with unresolved D. Germline V gene lookup returns CDR1 MGHDK and CDR2 SYGVNS. The CDR3 has 15 amino acids. V lost 0 bases, J lost 3 bases, and 8 bases lay in between. The CDR3 protein is CASSEYSPYTGELFF. CDR3 nucleotide sequence: TGTGCCAGCAGTGAATATTCCCCTTACACCGGGGAGCTGTTTTTT.

The chain employs TRBV5-6 and TRBJ2-7, with a tentative D call TRBD1 (6 bases). The V end lost 1 base, the J end lost 3 bases, and 11 bases lay between the germline ends. The germline gives CDR1 SGHDT, CDR2 YYEEEE. CDR3 size: 14 residues. CDR3 coding DNA: TGTGCCAGCAGCTTGTATGGACAGCTCTACGAGCAGTACTTC. Residues: CASSLYGQLYEQYF.

The chain has TRBV2 and TRBJ2-4; no reliable D call. Germline lookup yields CDR1 SNHLY and CDR2 FYNNEI. V was cut by 2 bases and J by 0 bases, with 2 bases left in between. There are 13 residues in the CDR3. The CDR3 nucleotides are TGTGCCAGCAGTGAACTAGCCAAAAACATTCAGTACTTC. Translating gives CASSELAKNIQYF.

This chain's CDR3 is CASSPRGLAVSEQYF. The CDR3 bases are TGTGCCAGCAGTCCCCGGGGCTTAGCGGTCTCCGAGCAGTACTTC. The genes are TRBV27 and TRBJ2-7; D is perhaps TRBD2 (6 bases). The germline V gene encodes CDR1 MNHEY and CDR2 SMNVEV (reference sequence). The germline V and J ends were trimmed by 5 bases and 6 bases, with 20 bases remaining between them. The CDR3 length is 15 residues.

The genes are TRBV4-1 and TRBJ2-5; a weak D match, TRBD1 (6 bases). Germline loops: CDR1 MGHRA, CDR2 YSYEKL. Deletions cut 1 base from V and 4 bases from J, with 13 bases between. The CDR3 runs to 15 residues. The CDR3 coding sequence is TGCGCCAGCAGCCAAGGGGTAGTAGGGGGAGAGACCCAGTACTTC. Its protein product is CASSQGVVGGETQYF.

The DNA for the CDR3 is TGCGCCAGCAGCTTGGCCGCGACTAACTCCTACGAGCAGTACTTC. Translating it yields CASSLAATNSYEQYF. The rearrangement uses TRBV5-1 and TRBJ2-7; D is possibly TRBD2 (5 bases). V lost 0 bases and J lost 0, with 10 bases in between. Looked up from germline, CDR1 is SGHRS and CDR2 is YFSETQ. The CDR3 length is 15 residues.

For the CDR3, the DNA is TGTGCCAGCAGCTTAGTAGTGCGGACAGGGCTTTACGAGCAGTACTTC. Amino acids: CASSLVVRTGLYEQYF. The J gene is TRBJ2-7, the V gene TRBV7-9; 8 bases line up with TRBD1. This CDR3 has 16 amino acids. V was clipped by 1 base and J by 4 bases; unmatched bases: 9. Germline V lookup: CDR1 SEHNR, CDR2 FQNEAQ (reference sequence).

The chain has TRBV28 and TRBJ2-2, with a weak D call TRBD1 (6 bases). The CDR3 runs to 18 residues. Germline V lookup: CDR1 MDHEN, CDR2 SYDVKM. Trimming removed 6 bases from V and 4 bases from J, with 24 bases in between. CDR3: CASRIARGLRAITGELFF. CDR3 bases: TGTGCCAGCAGAATCGCCAGGGGTTTAAGGGCTATCACCGGGGAGCTGTTTTTT.

The chain links TRBV6-5 to TRBJ2-7; 10 bases are shared with TRBD2. The J segment lost 3 bases and the V segment lost 6 bases, leaving 5 bases of the junction unmatched. This CDR3 comprises 14 residues. Germline V lookup: CDR1 MNHEY, CDR2 SVGAGI. CDR3 region: CASSRLAGVYEQYF. In DNA form, the CDR3 reads TGTGCCAGCAGCCGCCTAGCGGGGGTCTACGAGCAGTACTTC.

The gene calls are TRBV2 and TRBJ2-2; possible D gene TRBD1, 5 bases. Germline CDR1 and CDR2: SNHLY and FYNNEI. The CDR3 runs 15 residues. Trimming removed 4 bases at V and 1 base at J, with 10 bases between. CDR3 sequence (DNA): TGTGCCAGCAGTGGACAGAGACAGAACACCGGGGAGCTGTTTTTT. Translated, it gives CASSGQRQNTGELFF.

The J gene is TRBJ1-2, the V gene TRBV5-1; 11 positions match TRBD1. The CDR3 extends over 14 amino acids. The junction had 3 bases not matched to a gene; V was cut back by 6 bases and J by 2 bases. Germline lookup yields CDR1 SGHRS and CDR2 YFSETQ. This CDR3 reads CASTGTGGNYGYTF. For the CDR3, the DNA is TGCGCCAGCACGGGGACAGGGGGAAACTATGGCTACACCTTC.

The CDR3 protein is CASSVYSGANVLTF. The CDR3 coding sequence is TGTGCCAGCAGTGTATACTCTGGGGCCAACGTCCTGACTTTC. The chain employs TRBV2 and TRBJ2-6; no definite D call. The CDR3 runs 14 residues. The germline gives CDR1 SNHLY, CDR2 FYNNEI. Trimming shortened V by 4 bases and J by 0 bases, and 4 bases separated the two germline ends.

The rearrangement uses TRBV6-1 and TRBJ1-4; 7 bases align to TRBD1. CDR1 and CDR2 (germline): MNHNS, SASEGT. The CDR3 is 14 residues long. The junction had 7 bases not matched to a gene; V was cut back by 4 bases and J by 8 bases. CDR3 protein: CASSGLTGSEKLFF. The CDR3 DNA follows: TGTGCCAGCAGTGGACTGACAGGGAGCGAAAAACTGTTTTTT.

As for this clone: Germline and junction disagree at one end, which may indicate a read error. This chain uses TRBV7-9 with TRBJ2-2; TRBD2 agrees at 8 bases. Germline V gene sequence: CDR1 SEHNR, CDR2 FQNEAQ (reference sequence). This CDR3 contains 16 residues. This chain's CDR3 is CSSTKGGTSITGELFF. The CDR3 bases are TGTTCCAGCACCAAAGGAGGGACTAGTATTACCGGGGAGCTGTTTTTT. The full variable domain, completed using reference TRBV7-9 and TRBJ2-2, is DTGVSQNPRHKITKRGQNVTFRCDPISEHNRLYWYRQTLGQGPEFLTYFQNEAQLEKSRLLSDRFSAERPKGSFSTLEIQRTEQGDSAMYLCSSTKGGTSITGELFFGEGSRLTVL.

The rearrangement uses TRBV5-1 and TRBJ2-2, with TRBD2 matching over 8 bases. Per germline, CDR1 SGHRS and CDR2 YFSETQ. The CDR3 is 15 residues long. Trimming removed 2 bases from V and 2 bases from J; junction bases left unmatched: 2. This CDR3 reads CASSFSGENTGELFF. The DNA for the CDR3 is TGCGCCAGCAGCTTTAGCGGGGAAAACACCGGGGAGCTGTTTTTT.

This chain uses TRBV6-5 with TRBJ2-7; maybe TRBD2 (5 bases). V was trimmed by 0 bases and J by 3 bases, leaving 15 bases between them. This CDR3 spans 16 amino acids. Per the germline V gene, CDR1 is MNHEY and CDR2 is SVGAGI. CDR3: CASSYSGARWDYEQYF. CDR3 DNA: TGTGCCAGCAGTTACTCGGGAGCCCGGTGGGACTACGAGCAGTACTTC.